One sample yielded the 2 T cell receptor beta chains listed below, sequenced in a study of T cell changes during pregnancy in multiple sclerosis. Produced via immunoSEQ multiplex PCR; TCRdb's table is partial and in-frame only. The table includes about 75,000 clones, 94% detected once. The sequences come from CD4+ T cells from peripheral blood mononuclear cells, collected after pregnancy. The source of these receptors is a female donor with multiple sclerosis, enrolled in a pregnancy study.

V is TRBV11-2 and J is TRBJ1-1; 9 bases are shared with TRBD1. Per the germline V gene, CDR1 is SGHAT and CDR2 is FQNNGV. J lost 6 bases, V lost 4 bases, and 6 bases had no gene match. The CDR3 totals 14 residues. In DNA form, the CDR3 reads TGTGCCAGCAGCTGGGGACAGGGACGCGCTGAAGCTTTCTTT. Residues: CASSWGQGRAEAFF. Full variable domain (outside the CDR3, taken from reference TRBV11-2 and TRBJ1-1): EAGVAQSPRYKIIEKRQSVAFWCNPISGHATLYWYQQILGQGPKLLIQFQNNGVVDDSQLPKDRFSAERLKGVDSTLKIQPAKLEDSAVYLCASSWGQGRAEAFFGQGTRLTVV.

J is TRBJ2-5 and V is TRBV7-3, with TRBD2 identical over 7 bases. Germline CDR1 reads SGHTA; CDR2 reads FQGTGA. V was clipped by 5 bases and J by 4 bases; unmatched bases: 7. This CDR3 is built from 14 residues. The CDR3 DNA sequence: TGTGCCAGCAGCCACTCCGGGAGGCCAGAGACCCAGTACTTC. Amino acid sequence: CASSHSGRPETQYF.